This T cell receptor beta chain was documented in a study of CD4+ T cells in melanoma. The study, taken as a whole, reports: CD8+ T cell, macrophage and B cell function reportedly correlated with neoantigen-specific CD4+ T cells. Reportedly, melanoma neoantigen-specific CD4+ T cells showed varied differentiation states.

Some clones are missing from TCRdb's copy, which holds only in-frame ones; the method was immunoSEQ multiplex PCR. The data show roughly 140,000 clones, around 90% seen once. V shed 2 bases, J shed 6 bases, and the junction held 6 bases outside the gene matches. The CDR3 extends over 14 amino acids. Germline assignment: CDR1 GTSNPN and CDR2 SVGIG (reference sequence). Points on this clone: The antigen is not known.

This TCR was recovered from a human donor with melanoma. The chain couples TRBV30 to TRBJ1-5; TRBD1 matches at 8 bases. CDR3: CAWSNQGAFQPQHF. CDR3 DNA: TGTGCCTGGAGTAATCAGGGGGCTTTTCAGCCCCAGCATTTT.